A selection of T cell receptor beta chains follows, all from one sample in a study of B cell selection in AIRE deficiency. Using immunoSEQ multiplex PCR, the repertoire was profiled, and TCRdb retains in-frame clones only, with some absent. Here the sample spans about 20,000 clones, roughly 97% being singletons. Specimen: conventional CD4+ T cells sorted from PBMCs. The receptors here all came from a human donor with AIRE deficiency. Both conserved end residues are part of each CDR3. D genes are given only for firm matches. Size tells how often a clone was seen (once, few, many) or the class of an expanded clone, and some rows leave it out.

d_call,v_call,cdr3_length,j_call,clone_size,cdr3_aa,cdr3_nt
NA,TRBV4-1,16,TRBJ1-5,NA,CASSHGDGRQNQPQHF,TGCGCCAGCAGCCATGGAGATGGACGGCAGAATCAGCCCCAGCATTTT
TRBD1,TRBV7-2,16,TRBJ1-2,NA,CASSAGQGREGYGYTF,TGTGCCAGCAGCGCCGGACAGGGTCGGGAGGGCTATGGCTACACCTTC
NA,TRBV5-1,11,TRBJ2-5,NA,CASSSQETQYF,TGCGCCAGCAGCTCCCAAGAGACCCAGTACTTC
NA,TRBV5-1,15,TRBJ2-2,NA,CASSLDGRDTGELFF,TGCGCCAGCAGCTTGGATGGGCGGGACACCGGGGAGCTGTTTTTT
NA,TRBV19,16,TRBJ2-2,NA,CASSRPLGGAAGELFF,TGTGCCAGTAGTCGCCCCCTTGGGGGGGCGGCCGGGGAGCTGTTTTTT
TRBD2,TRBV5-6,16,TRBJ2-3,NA,CASSLVASGYTDTQYF,TGTGCCAGCAGCTTGGTGGCTAGCGGATACACAGATACGCAGTATTTT
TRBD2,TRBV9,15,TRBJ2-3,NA,CASSVMGGGEDTQYF,TGTGCCAGCAGCGTAATGGGCGGGGGGGAAGATACGCAGTATTTT
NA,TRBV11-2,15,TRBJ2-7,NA,CASSLDFGESYEQYF,TGTGCCAGCAGCTTAGACTTCGGGGAATCCTACGAGCAGTACTTC
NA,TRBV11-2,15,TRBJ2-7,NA,CASSPIRAAGREQYF,TGTGCCAGCAGCCCAATTAGGGCCGCCGGTCGCGAGCAGTACTTC
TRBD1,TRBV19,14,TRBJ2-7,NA,CASSRQGGSYEQYF,TGTGCCAGTAGCAGACAGGGTGGGTCCTACGAGCAGTACTTC
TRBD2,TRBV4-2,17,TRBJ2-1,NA,CASSQHPGLADYNKQFF,TGTGCCAGCAGCCAACACCCGGGACTAGCGGATTACAATAAGCAGTTCTTC
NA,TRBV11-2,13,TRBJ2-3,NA,CASSYEAGDTQYF,TGTGCCAGCAGCTATGAAGCGGGAGATACGCAGTATTTT
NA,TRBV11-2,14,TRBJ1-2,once,CASSLSPGIIGYTF,TGTGCCAGCAGCTTATCCCCGGGGATCATCGGCTACACCTTC
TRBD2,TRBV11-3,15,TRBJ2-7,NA,CASSQGLAGDYEQYF,TGTGCCAGCAGCCAAGGACTAGCGGGAGATTACGAGCAGTACTTC
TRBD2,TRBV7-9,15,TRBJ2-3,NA,CASSLVAGSTDTQYF,TGTGCCAGCAGCTTAGTAGCGGGAAGCACAGATACGCAGTATTTT
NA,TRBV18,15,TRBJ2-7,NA,CASSPSGLSSYEQYF,TGTGCCAGCTCTCCCTCTGGCCTTAGCTCCTACGAGCAGTACTTC